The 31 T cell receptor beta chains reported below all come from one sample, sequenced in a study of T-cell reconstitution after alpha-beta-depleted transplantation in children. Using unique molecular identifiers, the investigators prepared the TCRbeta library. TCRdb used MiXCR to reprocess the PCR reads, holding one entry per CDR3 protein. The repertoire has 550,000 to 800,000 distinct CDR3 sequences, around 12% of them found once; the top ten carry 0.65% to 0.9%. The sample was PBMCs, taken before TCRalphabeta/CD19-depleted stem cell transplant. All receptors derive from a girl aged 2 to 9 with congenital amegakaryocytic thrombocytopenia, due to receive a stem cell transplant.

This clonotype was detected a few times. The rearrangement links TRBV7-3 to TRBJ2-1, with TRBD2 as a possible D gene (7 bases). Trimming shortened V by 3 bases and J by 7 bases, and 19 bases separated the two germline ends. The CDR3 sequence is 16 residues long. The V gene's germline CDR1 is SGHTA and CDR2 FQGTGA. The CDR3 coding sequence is TGTGCCAGCAGCTTTATTTTGGGGGAGGGGGGGAATGAGCAGTTCTTC. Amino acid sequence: CASSFILGEGGNEQFF.

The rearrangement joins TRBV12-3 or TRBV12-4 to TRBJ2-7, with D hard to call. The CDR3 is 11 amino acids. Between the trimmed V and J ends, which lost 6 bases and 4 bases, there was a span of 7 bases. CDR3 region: CASRLRYEQYF. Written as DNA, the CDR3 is TGTGCCAGCAGGCTCAGGTACGAGCAGTACTTC.

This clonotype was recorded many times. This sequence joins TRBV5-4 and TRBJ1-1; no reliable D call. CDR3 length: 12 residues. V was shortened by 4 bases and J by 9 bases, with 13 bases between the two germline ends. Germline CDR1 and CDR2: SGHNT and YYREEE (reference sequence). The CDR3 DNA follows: TGTGCCAGCAGCCCAACTCCGTCACAAGCTTTCTTT. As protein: CASSPTPSQAFF.

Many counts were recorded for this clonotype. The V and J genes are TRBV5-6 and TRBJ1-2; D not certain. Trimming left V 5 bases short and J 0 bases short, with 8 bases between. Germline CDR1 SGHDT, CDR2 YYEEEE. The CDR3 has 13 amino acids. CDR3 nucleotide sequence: TGTGCCAGCAGTCGGGAGGCTAACTATGGCTACACCTTC. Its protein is CASSREANYGYTF.

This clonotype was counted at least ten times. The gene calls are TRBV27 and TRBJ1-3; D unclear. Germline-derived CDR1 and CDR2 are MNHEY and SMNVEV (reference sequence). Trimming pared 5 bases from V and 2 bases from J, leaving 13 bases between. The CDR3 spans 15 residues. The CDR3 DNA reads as TGTGCCAGCAGTCCCAACACTGACCCTGGAAACACCATATATTTT. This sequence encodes CASSPNTDPGNTIYF.

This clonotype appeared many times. In DNA, the CDR3 is TGCGCCAGCAGCTGGGCTCCAGAGAGGGACACTGAAGCTTTCTTT. Translation gives CASSWAPERDTEAFF. The gene calls are TRBV5-1 and TRBJ1-1; D unresolved. The V end was cut by 3 bases, the J end by 3 bases, with 15 bases between. The CDR3 extends over 15 amino acids. The V gene's germline CDR1 is SGHRS and CDR2 YFSETQ.

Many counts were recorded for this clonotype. The CDR3 coding sequence is TGCAGCGCCGGTACTTGGGAGCGGGGCGCTTGGGGACACAATGAGCAGTTCTTC. Translating gives CSAGTWERGAWGHNEQFF. The chain recombines TRBV29-1 with TRBJ2-1; 7 bases line up with TRBD2. The CDR3 length is 18 residues. J lost 5 bases, V lost 7 bases, and 23 bases had no gene match. CDR1 and CDR2 from the germline V gene are SQVTM and ANQGSEA.

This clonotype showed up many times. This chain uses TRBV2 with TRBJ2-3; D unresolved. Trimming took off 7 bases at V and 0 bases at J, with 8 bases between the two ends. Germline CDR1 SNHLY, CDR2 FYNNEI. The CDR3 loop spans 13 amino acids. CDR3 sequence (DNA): TGTGCCAGCAATGTCGTTAGCACAGATACGCAGTATTTT. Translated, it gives CASNVVSTDTQYF.

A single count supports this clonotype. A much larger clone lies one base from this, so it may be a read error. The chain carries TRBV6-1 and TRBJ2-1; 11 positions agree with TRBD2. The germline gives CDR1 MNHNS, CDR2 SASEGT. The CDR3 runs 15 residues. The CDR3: CTSSKLAGAYNEQFF. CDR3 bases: TGTACCAGCAGTAAACTAGCGGGAGCGTACAATGAGCAGTTCTTC.

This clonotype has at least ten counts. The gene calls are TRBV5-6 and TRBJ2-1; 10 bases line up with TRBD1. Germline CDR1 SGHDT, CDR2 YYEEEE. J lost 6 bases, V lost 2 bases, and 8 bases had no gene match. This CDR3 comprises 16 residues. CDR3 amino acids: CASSFIRTGGSNEQFF. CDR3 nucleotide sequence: TGTGCCAGCAGCTTTATCAGGACAGGGGGATCCAATGAGCAGTTCTTC.

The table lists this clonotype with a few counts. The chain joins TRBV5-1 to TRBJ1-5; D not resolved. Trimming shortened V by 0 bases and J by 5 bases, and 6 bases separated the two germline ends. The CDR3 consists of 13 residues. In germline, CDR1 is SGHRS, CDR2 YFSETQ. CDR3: CASSLGIDQPQHF. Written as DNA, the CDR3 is TGCGCCAGCAGCTTGGGAATTGATCAGCCCCAGCATTTT.

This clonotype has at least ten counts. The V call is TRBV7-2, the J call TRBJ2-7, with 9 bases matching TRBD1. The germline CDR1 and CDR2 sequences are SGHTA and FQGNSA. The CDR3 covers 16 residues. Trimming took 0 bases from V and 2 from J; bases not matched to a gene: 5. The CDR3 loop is CASSLAMGQGAYEQYF. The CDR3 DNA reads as TGTGCCAGCAGCTTAGCGATGGGACAGGGAGCCTACGAGCAGTACTTC.

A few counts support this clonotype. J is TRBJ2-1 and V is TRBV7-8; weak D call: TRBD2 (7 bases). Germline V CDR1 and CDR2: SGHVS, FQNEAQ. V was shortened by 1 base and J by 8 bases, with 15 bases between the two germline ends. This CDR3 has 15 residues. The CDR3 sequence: CASSLVRGQFDEQFF. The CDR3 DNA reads TGTGCCAGCAGCTTAGTGCGGGGGCAGTTCGATGAGCAGTTCTTC.

The CDR3 DNA reads TGTGCCAGCAGTTTCCCCGTCGCAGGGACGGGAGATACGCAGTATTTT. It specifies CASSFPVAGTGDTQYF. J is TRBJ2-3 and V is TRBV28; the D gene could be TRBD1 or TRBD2 (5 bases each). The germline V gene has CDR1 MDHEN and CDR2 SYDVKM. The CDR3 length is 16 residues. V lost 3 bases and J lost 5, with 18 bases in between.

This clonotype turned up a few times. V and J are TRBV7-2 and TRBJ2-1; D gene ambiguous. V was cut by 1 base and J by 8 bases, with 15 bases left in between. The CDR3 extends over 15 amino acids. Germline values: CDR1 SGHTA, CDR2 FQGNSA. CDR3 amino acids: CASSLGAPTTDEQFF. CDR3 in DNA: TGTGCCAGCAGCTTAGGTGCCCCGACCACAGATGAGCAGTTCTTC.

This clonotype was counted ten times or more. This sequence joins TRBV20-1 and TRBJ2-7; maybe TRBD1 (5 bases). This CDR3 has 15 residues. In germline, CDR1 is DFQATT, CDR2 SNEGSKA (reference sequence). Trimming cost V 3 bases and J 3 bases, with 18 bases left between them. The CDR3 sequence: CSASATGASYYEQYF. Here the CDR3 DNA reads TGCAGTGCTAGTGCTACAGGCGCATCTTACTACGAGCAGTACTTC.

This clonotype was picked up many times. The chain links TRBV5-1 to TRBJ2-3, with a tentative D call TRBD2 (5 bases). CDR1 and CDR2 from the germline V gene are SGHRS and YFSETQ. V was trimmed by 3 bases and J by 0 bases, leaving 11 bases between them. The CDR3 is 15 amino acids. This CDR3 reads CASSYAGVSTDTQYF. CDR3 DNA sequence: TGCGCCAGCAGCTACGCGGGCGTTAGCACAGATACGCAGTATTTT.

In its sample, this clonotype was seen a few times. CDR3 sequence: CASSDEAGLNEQFF. The CDR3 DNA sequence: TGTGCCAGCAGTGATGAAGCGGGACTCAATGAGCAGTTCTTC. V and J are TRBV6-1 and TRBJ2-1, with TRBD2 matching 7 bases. CDR1 and CDR2 (germline): MNHNS, SASEGT. The CDR3 is 14 amino acids. J was trimmed by 6 bases and V by 3 bases; bases with no gene match: 5.

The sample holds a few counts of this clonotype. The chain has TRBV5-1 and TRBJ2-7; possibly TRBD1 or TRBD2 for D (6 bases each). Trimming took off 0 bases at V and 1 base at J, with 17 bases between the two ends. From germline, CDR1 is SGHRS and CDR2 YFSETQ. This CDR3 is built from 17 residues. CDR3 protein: CASSLAGASQFSYEQYF. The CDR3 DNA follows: TGCGCCAGCAGCTTGGCGGGGGCTAGTCAATTTTCCTACGAGCAGTACTTC.

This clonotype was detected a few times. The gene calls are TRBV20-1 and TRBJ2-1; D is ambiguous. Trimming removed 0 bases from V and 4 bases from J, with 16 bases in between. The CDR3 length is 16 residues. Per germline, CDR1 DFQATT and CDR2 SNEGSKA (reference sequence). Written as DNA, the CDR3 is TGCAGTGCTAGAGATTTGGGTAGCCTTAGTTACAATGAGCAGTTCTTC. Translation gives CSARDLGSLSYNEQFF.

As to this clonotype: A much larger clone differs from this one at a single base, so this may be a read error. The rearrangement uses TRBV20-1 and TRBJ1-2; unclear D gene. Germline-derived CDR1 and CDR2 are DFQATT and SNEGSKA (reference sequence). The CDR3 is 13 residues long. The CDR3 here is CSARDPLGDGHTF. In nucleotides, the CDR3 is TGCAGTGCTAGAGATCCTCTGGGAGATGGCCACACCTTC.

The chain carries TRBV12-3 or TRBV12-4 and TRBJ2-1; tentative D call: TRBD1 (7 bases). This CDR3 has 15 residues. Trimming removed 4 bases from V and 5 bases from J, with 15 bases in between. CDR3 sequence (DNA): TGTGCCAGCAGTTCCAGGGGGGCGGGAAACAATGAGCAGTTCTTC. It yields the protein CASSSRGAGNNEQFF.

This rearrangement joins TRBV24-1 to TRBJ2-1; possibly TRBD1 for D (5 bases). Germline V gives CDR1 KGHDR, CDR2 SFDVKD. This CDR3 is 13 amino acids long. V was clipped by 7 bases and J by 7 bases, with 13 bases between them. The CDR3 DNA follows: TGTGCCACCAGCCATCCGGCAGGGAATGAGCAGTTCTTC. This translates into CATSHPAGNEQFF.

The CDR3 sequence is CASSLDSLNTEAFF. For the CDR3, the DNA is TGTGCCAGCAGTTTAGACAGCTTGAACACTGAAGCTTTCTTT. The chain employs TRBV12-3 or TRBV12-4 and TRBJ1-1, with no clear D. V lost 1 base, J lost 0 bases, and 6 bases lay in between. The CDR3 covers 14 residues.

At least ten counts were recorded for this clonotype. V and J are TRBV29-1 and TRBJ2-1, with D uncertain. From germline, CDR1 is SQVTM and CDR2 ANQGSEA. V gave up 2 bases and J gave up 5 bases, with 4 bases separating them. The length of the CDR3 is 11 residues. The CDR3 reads CSVEQDNEQFF. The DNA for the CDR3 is TGCAGCGTTGAACAGGACAATGAGCAGTTCTTC.

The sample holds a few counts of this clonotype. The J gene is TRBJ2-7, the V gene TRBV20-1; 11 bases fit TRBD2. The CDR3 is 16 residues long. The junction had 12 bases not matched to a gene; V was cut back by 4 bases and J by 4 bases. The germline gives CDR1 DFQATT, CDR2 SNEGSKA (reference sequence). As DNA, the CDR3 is TGCAGTGCTATTTTACGAGGACTAGCGGGTCGGTACGAGCAGTACTTC. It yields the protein CSAILRGLAGRYEQYF.

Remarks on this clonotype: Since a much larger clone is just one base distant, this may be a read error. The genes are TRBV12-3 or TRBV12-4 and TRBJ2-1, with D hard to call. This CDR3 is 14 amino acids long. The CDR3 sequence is CASTPYGNYNEQLF. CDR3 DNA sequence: TGTGCCAGCACCCCGTATGGCAACTACAATGAGCAGCTCTTC.

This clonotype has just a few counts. The CDR3 coding sequence is TGTGCCAGCAGCCAAGATCCCCAAGAGACCCAGTACTTC. Protein sequence: CASSQDPQETQYF. V is TRBV14 and J is TRBJ2-5; D remains ambiguous. The V and J ends lost 0 bases and 1 base respectively, with 3 bases between them. The CDR3 is 13 amino acids. Germline V gene sequence: CDR1 SGHDN, CDR2 FVKESK.

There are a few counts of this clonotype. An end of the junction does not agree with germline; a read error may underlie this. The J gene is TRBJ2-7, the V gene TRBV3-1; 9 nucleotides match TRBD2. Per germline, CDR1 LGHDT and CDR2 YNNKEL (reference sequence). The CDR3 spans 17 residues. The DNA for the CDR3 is TGTGCCACCAGCCAAGATTGGGTGCCTAGCGGGATATACGAGCAGTACTTC. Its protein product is CATSQDWVPSGIYEQYF.

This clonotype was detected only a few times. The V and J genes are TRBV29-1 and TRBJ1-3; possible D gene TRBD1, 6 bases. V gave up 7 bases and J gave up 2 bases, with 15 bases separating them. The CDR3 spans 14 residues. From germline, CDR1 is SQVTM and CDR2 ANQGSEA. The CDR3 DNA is TGCAGCGCCGGGTATGGGGACACTGGAAACACCATATATTTT. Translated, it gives CSAGYGDTGNTIYF. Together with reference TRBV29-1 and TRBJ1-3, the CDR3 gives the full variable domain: SAVISQKPSRDICQRGTSLTIQCQVDSQVTMMFWYRQQPGQSLTLIATANQGSEATYESGFVIDKFPISRPNLTFSTLTVSNMSPEDSSIYLCSAGYGDTGNTIYFGEGSWLTVV.

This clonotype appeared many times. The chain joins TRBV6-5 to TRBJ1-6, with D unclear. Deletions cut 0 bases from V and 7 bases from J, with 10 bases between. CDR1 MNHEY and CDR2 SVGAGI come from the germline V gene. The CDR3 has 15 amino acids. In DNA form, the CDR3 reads TGTGCCAGCAGTTACTCGACGGGAAAGAATTCACCCCTCCACTTT. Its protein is CASSYSTGKNSPLHF.